This section outlines one TCR beta chain sequence together with its context. At least ten counts were recorded for this clonotype. No cognate antigen has been identified for it. No qualities accompany the bases; no much larger clone lies one base away. A patient counted as having stable hyperthyroidism if there was no progression to ophthalmopathy within 18 months of follow-up. Patients with hyperthyroidism were aged 18 to 65 years, had been newly diagnosed, and had a disease duration of less than 2 months. Patients were excluded if they had other autoimmune diseases, uncontrolled infections, pregnancy or lactation. Clinical symptoms, serum thyroxine, TRAb, thyroid ultrasound and orbital computed tomography were used for diagnosis. Using Ficoll-Paque density gradient centrifugation, PBMCs were isolated from approximately 11 ml of fresh peripheral blood. Trizol reagent was used to extract the total RNA, and its quality was then checked on an Agilent 2100 Bioanalyzer.

The CDR3 numbers 13 residues from cysteine through phenylalanine. Just CDR3 DNA is preserved here, 39 bases in frame from base 1. Trimming costs V 1 base and J 6 bases, and their ends lie 9 bases apart. In the germline V gene (reference sequence), CDR1 corresponds to SEHNR and CDR2 to FQNEAQ. This sample is part of a study of Graves' ophthalmopathy and Graves' hyperthyroidism (dated by TCRdb to between 2017 and 2018). Background on the whole study: Peripheral blood was collected at initial diagnosis, prior to any treatment. TCR beta repertoire signatures were used to distinguish Graves' ophthalmopathy from Graves' hyperthyroidism and to predict progression to ophthalmopathy. In total, approximately 140 blood samples were TCR-sequenced: some 40 ophthalmopathy, roughly 77 hyperthyroidism and around 17 hyperthyroidism-to-ophthalmopathy patients. An independent validation cohort was composed of some 19 hyperthyroidism patients and more than 15 patients who later progressed from hyperthyroidism to ophthalmopathy. The 100 discovery patients were divided at random into training and test sets in a 7:3 ratio. In about 6 hyperthyroidism patients, T-cell repertoires of thyroid tissue and blood were compared. Following sample collection, hyperthyroidism patients were given methimazole at a starting dose of 30 mg daily, and ophthalmopathy patients were given high-dose intravenous methylprednisolone. A discovery set of 100 or so patients (43 ophthalmopathy, just over 55 stable hyperthyroidism) was enrolled to explore V-J signatures distinguishing ophthalmopathy from hyperthyroidism.

The full study reports these points: In validation, the model predicted ophthalmopathy progression with nearly 71% sensitivity and roughly 78% specificity; some 13 predicted patients were CT-confirmed with GO in a median of about 7.1 months. Most expanded thyroid clonotypes with frequency above 0.001 were also detected in blood, suggesting blood repertoires may reflect the thyroid immune response. Ophthalmopathy was separated from stable hyperthyroidism by the 13-signature model with around 88% sensitivity and less than 82% specificity in cross-validation and with 80%/75% in the test set. No statistical method was used to predetermine the sample size, and group allocation was not hidden from the investigators.

For repertoire sequencing, the TCR beta CDR3 regions were amplified from RNA transcripts. The first round was an RT-PCR using HTBI primers with the Qiagen OneStep RT-PCR kit, and this first round was followed by a second-round multiplex PCR, then size selection and purification. The libraries underwent paired-end sequencing with 100 bp reads on an Illumina HiSeq2000. Regarding the original processing steps: SOAPnuke was used to process the reads, removing any read that contained adapters or uncalled bases, had a mean Phred below 15, or lacked an exact match to the constant primer or identifier. COPE v1.2.5 was used to merge the high-quality paired reads. Unique nucleotide sequences were defined as clonotypes and aligned to IMGT TRB V, D and J references using MiTCR v1.1. Only V-J combinations with frequency above 0.0001 were analysed, covering around 99% of repertoires. A TCR clonal expansion and chaos score per V-J combination was defined as the ratio of F50 clonal expansion to chaos observed in the TCRdist matrix. Welch's t-statistics and random forest were used to reduce the features to some 13 V-J combinations, which were then used as input to a naive Bayes classifier. The Morisita-Horn index was used to measure how similar the thyroid and blood repertoires were. TCRdb handled the public reads itself, with Q25 trimming in fastp and clone calling in MiXCR, and kept productive beta chains. Merged by CDR3 protein, the rows form single entries marked with the most common genes and DNA. TCRdb, not the original authors, processed these V and J calls. The sample data list 350,000 to 450,000 distinct CDR3 sequences, and around 21% of these were observed just once. Of the sample, approximately 3% is held by the ten largest clones.

Sequencing used peripheral blood. This clonotype was sampled from a woman under 30 with stable Graves' hyperthyroidism. Donor details come from another sample of the same person, matched by shared clones. The chain is encoded by TRBV7-9 joined to TRBJ1-2; perhaps TRBD1 is the D gene, with 6 bases matching. CDR3 protein: CASSLGDTDGYTF. The nucleotides are TGTGCCAGCAGCTTAGGGGACACGGATGGCTACACCTTC.